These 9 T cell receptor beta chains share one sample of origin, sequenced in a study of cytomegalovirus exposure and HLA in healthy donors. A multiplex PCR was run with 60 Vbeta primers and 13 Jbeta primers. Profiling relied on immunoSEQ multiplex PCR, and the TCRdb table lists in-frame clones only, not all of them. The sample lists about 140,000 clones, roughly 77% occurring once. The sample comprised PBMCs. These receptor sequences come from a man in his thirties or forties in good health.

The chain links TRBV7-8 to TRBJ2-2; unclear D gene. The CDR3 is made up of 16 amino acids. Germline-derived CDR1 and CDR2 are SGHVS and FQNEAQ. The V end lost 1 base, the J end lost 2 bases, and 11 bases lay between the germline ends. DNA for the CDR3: TGTGCCAGCAGCTTAGTTGTTGAGGCAAACACCGGGGAGCTGTTTTTT. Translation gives CASSLVVEANTGELFF.

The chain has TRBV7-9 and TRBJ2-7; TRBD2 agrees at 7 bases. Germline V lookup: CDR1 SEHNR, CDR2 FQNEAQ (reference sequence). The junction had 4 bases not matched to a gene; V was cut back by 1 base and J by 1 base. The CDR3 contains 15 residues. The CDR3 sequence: CASSLGLAASYEQYF. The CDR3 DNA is TGTGCCAGCAGCTTAGGGCTAGCGGCATCCTACGAGCAGTACTTC. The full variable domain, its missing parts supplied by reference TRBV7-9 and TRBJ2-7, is DTGVSQNPRHKITKRGQNVTFRCDPISEHNRLYWYRQTLGQGPEFLTYFQNEAQLEKSRLLSDRFSAERPKGSFSTLEIQRTEQGDSAMYLCASSLGLAASYEQYFGPGTRLTVT.

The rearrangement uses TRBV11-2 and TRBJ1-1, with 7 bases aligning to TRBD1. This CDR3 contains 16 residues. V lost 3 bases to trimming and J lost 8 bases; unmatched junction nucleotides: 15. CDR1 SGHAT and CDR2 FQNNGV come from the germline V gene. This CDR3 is CASSLATGAYAKEAFF. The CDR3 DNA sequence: TGTGCCAGCAGCTTGGCCACAGGGGCGTACGCTAAAGAAGCTTTCTTT.

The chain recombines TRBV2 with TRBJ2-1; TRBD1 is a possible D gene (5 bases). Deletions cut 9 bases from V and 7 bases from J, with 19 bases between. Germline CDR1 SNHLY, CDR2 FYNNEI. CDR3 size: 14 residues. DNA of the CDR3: TGTGCCAGTAATGAAGCTGGGGCGAATAATGAGCAGTTCTTC. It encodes CASNEAGANNEQFF.

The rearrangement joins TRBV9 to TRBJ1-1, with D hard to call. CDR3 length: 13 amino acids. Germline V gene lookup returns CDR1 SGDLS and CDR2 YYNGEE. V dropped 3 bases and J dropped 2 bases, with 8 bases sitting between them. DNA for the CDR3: TGTGCCAGCAGCGGCGACTCCAACACTGAAGCTTTCTTT. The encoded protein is CASSGDSNTEAFF. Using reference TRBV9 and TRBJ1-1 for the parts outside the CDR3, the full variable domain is DSGVTQTPKHLITATGQRVTLRCSPRSGDLSVYWYQQSLDQGLQFLIQYYNGEERAKGNILERFSAQQFPDLHSELNLSSLELGDSALYFCASSGDSNTEAFFGQGTRLTVV.

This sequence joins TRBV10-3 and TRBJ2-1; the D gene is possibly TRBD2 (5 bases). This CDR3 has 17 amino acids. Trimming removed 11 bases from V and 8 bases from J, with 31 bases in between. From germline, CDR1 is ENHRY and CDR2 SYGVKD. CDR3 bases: TGTGCCGTCCGACCCGGGGTGGGCGGGCGGTCCTTCGATGAGCAGTTCTTC. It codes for CAVRPGVGGRSFDEQFF.

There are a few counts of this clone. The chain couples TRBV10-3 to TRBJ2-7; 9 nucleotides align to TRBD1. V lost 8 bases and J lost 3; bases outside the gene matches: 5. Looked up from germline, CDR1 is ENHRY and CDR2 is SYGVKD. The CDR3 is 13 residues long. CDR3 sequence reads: CAIGTGPNYEQYF. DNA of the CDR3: TGTGCCATCGGGACAGGGCCAAACTACGAGCAGTACTTC.

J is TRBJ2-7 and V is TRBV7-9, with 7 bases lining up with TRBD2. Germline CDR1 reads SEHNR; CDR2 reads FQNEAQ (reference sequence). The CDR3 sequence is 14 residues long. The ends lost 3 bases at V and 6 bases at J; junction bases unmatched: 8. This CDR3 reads CASSFGQGGLEQYF. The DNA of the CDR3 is TGTGCCAGCAGCTTCGGGCAGGGAGGGCTCGAGCAGTACTTC.

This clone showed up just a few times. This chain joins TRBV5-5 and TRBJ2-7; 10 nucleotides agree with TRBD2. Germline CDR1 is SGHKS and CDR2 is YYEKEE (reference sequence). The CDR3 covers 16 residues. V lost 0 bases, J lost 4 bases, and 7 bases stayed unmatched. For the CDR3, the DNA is TGTGCCAGCAGCTTGGGGGCCGGGACTAGCGCGTACGAGCAGTACTTC. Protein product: CASSLGAGTSAYEQYF. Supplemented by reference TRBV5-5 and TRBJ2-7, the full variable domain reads DAGVTQSPTHLIKTRGQQVTLRCSPISGHKSVSWYQQVLGQGPQFIFQYYEKEERGRGNFPDRFSARQFPNYSSELNVNALLLGDSALYLCASSLGAGTSAYEQYFGPGTRLTVT.